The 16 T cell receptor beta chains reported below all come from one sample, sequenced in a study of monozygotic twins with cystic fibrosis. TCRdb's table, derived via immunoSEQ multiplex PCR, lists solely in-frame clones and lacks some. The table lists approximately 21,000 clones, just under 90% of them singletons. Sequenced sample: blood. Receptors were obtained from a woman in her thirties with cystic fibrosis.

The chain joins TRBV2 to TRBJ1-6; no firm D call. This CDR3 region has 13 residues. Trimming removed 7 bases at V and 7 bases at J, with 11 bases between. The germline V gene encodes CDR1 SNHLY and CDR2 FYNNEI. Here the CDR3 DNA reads TGTGCCAGCACCCCGGGGATGAATTCACCCCTCCACTTT. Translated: CASTPGMNSPLHF. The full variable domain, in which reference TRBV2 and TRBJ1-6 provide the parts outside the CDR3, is EPEVTQTPSHQVTQMGQEVILRCVPISNHLYFYWYRQILGQKVEFLVSFYNNEISEKSEIFDDQFSVERPDGSNFTLKIRSTKLEDSAMYFCASTPGMNSPLHFGNGTRLTVT.

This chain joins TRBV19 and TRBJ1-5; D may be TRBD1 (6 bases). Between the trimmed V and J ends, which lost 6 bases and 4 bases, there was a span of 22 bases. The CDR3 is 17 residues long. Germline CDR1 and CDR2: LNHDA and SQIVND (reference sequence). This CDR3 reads CASSRDRSHVFNQPQHF. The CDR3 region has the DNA TGTGCCAGTAGCCGTGACAGGTCCCATGTTTTTAATCAGCCCCAGCATTTT. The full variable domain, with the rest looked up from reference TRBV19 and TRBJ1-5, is DGGITQSPKYLFRKEGQNVTLSCEQNLNHDAMYWYRQDPGQGLRLIYYSQIVNDFQKGDIAEGYSVSREKKESFPLTVTSAQKNPTAFYLCASSRDRSHVFNQPQHFGDGTRLSIL.

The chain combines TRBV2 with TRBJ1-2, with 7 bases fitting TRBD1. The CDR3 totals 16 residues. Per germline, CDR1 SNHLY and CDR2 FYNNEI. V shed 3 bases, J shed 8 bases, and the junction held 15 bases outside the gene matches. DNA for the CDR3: TGTGCCAGCAGTGAGATTTGGACAGGAGGCGGTCGAGGCTACACCTTC. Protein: CASSEIWTGGGRGYTF. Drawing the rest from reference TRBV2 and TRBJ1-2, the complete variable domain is EPEVTQTPSHQVTQMGQEVILRCVPISNHLYFYWYRQILGQKVEFLVSFYNNEISEKSEIFDDQFSVERPDGSNFTLKIRSTKLEDSAMYFCASSEIWTGGGRGYTFGSGTRLTVV.

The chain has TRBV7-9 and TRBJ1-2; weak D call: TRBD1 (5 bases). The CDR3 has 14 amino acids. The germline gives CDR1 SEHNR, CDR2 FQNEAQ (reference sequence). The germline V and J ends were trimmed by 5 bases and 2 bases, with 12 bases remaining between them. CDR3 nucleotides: TGTGCCAGCAGCCCGGACATTCCCAACTATGGCTACACCTTC. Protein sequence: CASSPDIPNYGYTF.

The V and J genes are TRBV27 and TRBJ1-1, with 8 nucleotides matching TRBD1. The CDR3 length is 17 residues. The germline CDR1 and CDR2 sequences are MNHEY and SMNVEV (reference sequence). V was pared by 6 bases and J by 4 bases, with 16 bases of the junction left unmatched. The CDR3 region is CASSRLATQQGGTEAFF. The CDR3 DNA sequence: TGTGCCAGCAGCCGACTCGCGACCCAACAGGGGGGCACTGAAGCTTTCTTT.

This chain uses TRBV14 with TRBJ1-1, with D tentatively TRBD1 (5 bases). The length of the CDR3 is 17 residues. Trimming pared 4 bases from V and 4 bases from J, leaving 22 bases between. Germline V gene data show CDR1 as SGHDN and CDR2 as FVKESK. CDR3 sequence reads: CASSPLGTLVGATEAFF. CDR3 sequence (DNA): TGTGCCAGCAGCCCCTTGGGGACGCTCGTGGGTGCCACTGAAGCTTTCTTT.

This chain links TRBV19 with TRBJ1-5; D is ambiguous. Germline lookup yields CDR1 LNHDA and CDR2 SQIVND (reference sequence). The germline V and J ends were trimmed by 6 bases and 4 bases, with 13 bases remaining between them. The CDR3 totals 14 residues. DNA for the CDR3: TGTGCCAGTAGAATCAGGAGCCAGAATCAGCCCCAGCATTTT. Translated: CASRIRSQNQPQHF. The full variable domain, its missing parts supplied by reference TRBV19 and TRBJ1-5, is DGGITQSPKYLFRKEGQNVTLSCEQNLNHDAMYWYRQDPGQGLRLIYYSQIVNDFQKGDIAEGYSVSREKKESFPLTVTSAQKNPTAFYLCASRIRSQNQPQHFGDGTRLSIL.

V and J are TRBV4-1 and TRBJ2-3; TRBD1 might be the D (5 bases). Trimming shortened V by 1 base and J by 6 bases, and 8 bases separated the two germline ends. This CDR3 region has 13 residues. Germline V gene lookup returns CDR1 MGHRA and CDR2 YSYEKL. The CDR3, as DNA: TGCGCCAGCAGCCAAGTATCAGGGGATACGCAGTATTTT. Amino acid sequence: CASSQVSGDTQYF.

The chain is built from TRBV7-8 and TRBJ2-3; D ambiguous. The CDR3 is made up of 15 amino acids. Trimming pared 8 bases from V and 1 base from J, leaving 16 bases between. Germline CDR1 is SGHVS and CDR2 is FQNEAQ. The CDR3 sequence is CASLPYAVRTDTQYF. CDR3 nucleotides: TGTGCCAGCCTCCCCTACGCAGTCCGCACAGATACGCAGTATTTT.

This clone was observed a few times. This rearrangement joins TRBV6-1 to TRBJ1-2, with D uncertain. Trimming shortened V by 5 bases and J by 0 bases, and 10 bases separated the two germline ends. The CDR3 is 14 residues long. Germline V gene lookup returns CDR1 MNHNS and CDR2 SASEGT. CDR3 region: CASSSQFTNYGYTF. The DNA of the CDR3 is TGTGCCAGCAGTTCACAGTTTACTAACTATGGCTACACCTTC.

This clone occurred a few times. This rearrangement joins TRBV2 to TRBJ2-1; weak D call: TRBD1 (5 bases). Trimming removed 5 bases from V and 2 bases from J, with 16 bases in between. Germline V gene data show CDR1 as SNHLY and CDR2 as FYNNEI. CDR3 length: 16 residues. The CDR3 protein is CASSSLPGFTYNEQFF. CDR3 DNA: TGTGCCAGCAGTTCACTACCAGGGTTTACCTACAATGAGCAGTTCTTC.

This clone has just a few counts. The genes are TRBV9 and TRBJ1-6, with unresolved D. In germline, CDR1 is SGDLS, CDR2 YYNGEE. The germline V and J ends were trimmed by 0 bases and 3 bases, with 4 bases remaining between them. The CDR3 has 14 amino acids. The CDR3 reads CASSVGVYNSPLHF. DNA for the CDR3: TGTGCCAGCAGCGTAGGAGTCTATAATTCACCCCTCCACTTT.

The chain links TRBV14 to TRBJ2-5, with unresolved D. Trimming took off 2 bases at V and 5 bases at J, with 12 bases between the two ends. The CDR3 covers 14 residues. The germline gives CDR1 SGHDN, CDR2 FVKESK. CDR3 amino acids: CASSQTGGVETQYF. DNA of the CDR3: TGTGCCAGCAGCCAAACCGGTGGGGTGGAGACCCAGTACTTC.

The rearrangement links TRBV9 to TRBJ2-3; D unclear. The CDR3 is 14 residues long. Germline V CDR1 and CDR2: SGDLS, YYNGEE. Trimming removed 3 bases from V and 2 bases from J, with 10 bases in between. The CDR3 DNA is TGTGCCAGCAGCGACTCTGACGTCACAGATACGCAGTATTTT. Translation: CASSDSDVTDTQYF.

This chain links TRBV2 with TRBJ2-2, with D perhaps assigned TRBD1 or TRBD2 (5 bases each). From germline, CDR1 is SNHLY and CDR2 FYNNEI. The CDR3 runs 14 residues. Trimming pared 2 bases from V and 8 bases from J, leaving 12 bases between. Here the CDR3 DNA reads TGTGCCAGCAGTGAATTCGGGGCCCGGGGGGAGCTGTTTTTT. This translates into CASSEFGARGELFF.

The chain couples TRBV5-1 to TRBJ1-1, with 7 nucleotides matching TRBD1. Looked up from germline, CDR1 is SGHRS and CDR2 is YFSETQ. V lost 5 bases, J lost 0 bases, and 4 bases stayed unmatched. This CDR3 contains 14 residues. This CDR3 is CASSWGQLNTEAFF. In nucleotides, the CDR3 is TGCGCCAGCAGTTGGGGACAGCTGAACACTGAAGCTTTCTTT.